The clone carrying this T cell receptor (beta chain) was counted a few times. Its target is unknown. RNA transcripts served as the template for amplifying TCR beta CDR3 regions. HTBI primers were employed in a first-round RT-PCR of the TCR CDR3. TCRdb reanalysed the multiplex PCR reads using MiXCR and keeps one entry per CDR3 protein. In the table there are some 490,000 distinct CDR3 sequences, about 20% of which are singletons. This sample was taken from a study of T cells in Graves' hyperthyroidism and ophthalmopathy. Study-wide points: The model made its ophthalmopathy prediction, and onset followed a median 6.5 months later. Most thyroid clonotypes that were expanded above 0.001 also turned up in blood.

CDR3 length equals 16 residues. With V trimmed by 4 bases and J by 6 bases, 7 bases remained unmatched. Germline CDR1 reads SGHVS; CDR2 reads FQNEAQ. This TCR derives from a woman in her 70s with Graves' ophthalmopathy. Material: blood. The rearrangement uses TRBV7-8 and TRBJ2-3; TRBD2 agrees at 13 bases. The CDR3 here is CASSSWTSGRLDTQYF. Written as DNA, the CDR3 is TGTGCCAGCAGCTCCTGGACTAGCGGGAGACTGGATACGCAGTATTTT.